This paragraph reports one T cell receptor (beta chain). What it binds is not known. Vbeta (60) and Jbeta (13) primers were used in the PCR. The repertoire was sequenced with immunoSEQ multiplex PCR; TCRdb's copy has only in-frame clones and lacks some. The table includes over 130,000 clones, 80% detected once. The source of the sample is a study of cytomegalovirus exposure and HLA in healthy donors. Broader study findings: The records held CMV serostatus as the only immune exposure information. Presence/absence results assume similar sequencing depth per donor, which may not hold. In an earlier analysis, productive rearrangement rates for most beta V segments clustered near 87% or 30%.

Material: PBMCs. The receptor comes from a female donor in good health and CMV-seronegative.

The CDR3 DNA is TGCGCCAGCAGTGAGCAACCCACGGGGGAGCAGTACTTC. Its translation: CASSEQPTGEQYF. The genes are TRBV10-2 and TRBJ2-7; the D gene is possibly TRBD2 (5 bases). This CDR3 comprises 13 residues. Looked up from germline, CDR1 is WSHSY and CDR2 is SAAADI. Between the trimmed V and J ends, which lost 2 bases and 7 bases, there was a span of 12 bases.